These 4 T cell receptor beta chains originate from one sample sequenced in a study of blood T cell repertoires in COVID-19 (dated by TCRdb to about 2020). Library creation used the immunoSEQ multiplex PCR assay. TCRdb took over this immuneACCESS table, retaining in-frame rearrangements with V and J assigned. Such tables are incomplete; in checked studies, under half of the missing clones stem from an unresolved V gene, and the remainder is unexplained. The sample table holds 330,000 or so clones, of which approximately 90% were seen once. The top ten clones comprise about 3.9% of the sample. Input material: peripheral blood. The receptor set was obtained from an older woman with COVID-19, enrolled during active disease.

This chain connects TRBV27 to TRBJ1-4; 9 positions match TRBD1. Germline V CDR1 and CDR2: MNHEY, SMNVEV (reference sequence). The length of the CDR3 is 21 residues. Trimming removed 10 bases from V and 1 base from J; junction bases left unmatched: 25. The CDR3 nucleotides are TGTGCCAACCCTCGCCCCCTCCGGGACAGGGTATATGAGAAAACTAATGAAAAACTGTTTTTT. Translation: CANPRPLRDRVYEKTNEKLFF.

This chain connects TRBV11-2 to TRBJ2-3; 8 nucleotides agree with TRBD2. The V gene's germline CDR1 is SGHAT and CDR2 FQNNGV. With 1 base clipped from V and 6 bases from J, the junction kept 3 bases outside the gene matches. CDR3 size: 14 residues. In nucleotides, the CDR3 is TGTGCCAGCAGCTTAGCCCAGCGGGGGGATACGCAGTATTTT. It specifies CASSLAQRGDTQYF.

The CDR3 nucleotides are TGTGCCACCAGTGACCCCTCGACAGGGTTGGACACCATATATTTT. This codes for CATSDPSTGLDTIYF. The rearrangement joins TRBV24-1 to TRBJ1-3; 7 nucleotides line up with TRBD1. This CDR3 is built from 15 residues. Germline trimming cut 4 bases from V and 8 bases from J; bases unmatched to any gene: 10. Germline V gives CDR1 KGHDR, CDR2 SFDVKD.

The rearrangement joins TRBV4-2 to TRBJ1-1; the match to TRBD1 covers 9 bases. V gave up 1 base and J gave up 7 bases; unmatched junction bases: 4. The CDR3 spans 14 residues. Germline V lookup: CDR1 LGHNA, CDR2 YNFKEQ. The CDR3: CASSQGDRVGEAFF. CDR3 DNA sequence: TGTGCCAGCAGCCAAGGGGACAGGGTTGGTGAAGCTTTCTTT.